Sequencing of this TCR beta chain was carried out in a study of CD8 T cells in ankylosing spondylitis. The study's findings and limits: A subset of motif variants has previously been described in the synovial fluid and blood of reactive arthritis.

As for this clonotype: Antigen unknown.

Preparation of TCR beta libraries was done by quantitative 5'-RACE with molecular barcodes. TCRdb re-analysed the 5' RACE reads in MiXCR, keeping a single row per CDR3 protein. The sample gives 250,000 or so distinct CDR3 sequences, around 25% of which show up once; roughly 0.67% is in the top ten. This CDR3 has 13 amino acids. The germline V gene has CDR1 DFQATT and CDR2 SNEGSKA (reference sequence). The TCR comes from a male donor with ankylosing spondylitis or in good health (not recorded which). Sequenced sample: blood, either unsorted or a sorted T cell fraction (not recorded which). V gene TRBV20-1 combines with J gene TRBJ1-6; possibly TRBD1 for D (6 bases). The CDR3 reads CSLRQEGNSPLHF. In DNA, the CDR3 is TGCAGCCTCCGACAGGAGGGTAATTCACCCCTCCACTTT.